The 5 T cell receptor beta chains in this list originate from one sample, sequenced in a study of cytotoxic CD8 clonotypes in ibrutinib-treated CLL. Clones were read by immunoSEQ multiplex PCR, and TCRdb kept only the in-frame ones, dropping some. Of some 290,000 clones listed, about 77% were seen once; the top ten hold over 5%. The sample in question was PBMCs, obtained before ibrutinib treatment. The receptor source for this set is a human donor with chronic lymphocytic leukemia.

This chain links TRBV10-3 with TRBJ1-3, with D unresolved. V dropped 3 bases and J dropped 0 bases, with 6 bases sitting between them. CDR1 is ENHRY, CDR2 SYGVKD, per germline. This CDR3 contains 14 residues. The CDR3 sequence is CAISDTRSGNTIYF. The CDR3 DNA follows: TGTGCCATCAGTGACACTCGCTCTGGAAACACCATATATTTT.

The V and J genes are TRBV29-1 and TRBJ2-3; D is possibly TRBD1 or TRBD2 (6 bases each). The V end lost 0 bases, the J end lost 5 bases, and 12 bases lay between the germline ends. Looked up from germline, CDR1 is SQVTM and CDR2 is ANQGSEA. The CDR3 runs to 14 residues. The chain's CDR3 is CSVEDSRGGDTQYF. As DNA, the CDR3 is TGCAGCGTTGAAGATAGCAGGGGAGGAGATACGCAGTATTTT.

This CDR3 is CASSRTLSGYEQFF. DNA for the CDR3: TGTGCCAGCAGCCGAACCTTGTCAGGTTACGAGCAGTTCTTC. The V and J genes are TRBV6-5 and TRBJ2-1; D gene uncertain. The CDR3 runs 14 residues. Germline V gene sequence: CDR1 MNHEY, CDR2 SVGAGI. Between the trimmed V and J ends, which lost 6 bases and 10 bases, there was a span of 19 bases.

The chain links TRBV29-1 to TRBJ2-1, with TRBD2 identical over 12 bases. After removal of 3 bases from V and 9 bases from J, the junction contained 9 bases not matched to a gene. The V gene's germline CDR1 is SQVTM and CDR2 ANQGSEA. The CDR3 totals 15 residues. CDR3 amino acids: CSVEGLAGGPGEQFF. The CDR3 bases are TGCAGCGTTGAGGGTCTAGCGGGAGGGCCGGGTGAGCAGTTCTTC.

This clone was seen once. CDR3 amino acids: CASSVLTGGTDTQYF. The CDR3 DNA is TGTGCCAGCAGCGTACTCACAGGAGGCACAGATACGCAGTATTTT. This chain uses TRBV7-6 with TRBJ2-3; tentative D call: TRBD1 (5 bases). V was trimmed by 5 bases and J by 1 base, leaving 13 bases between them. From germline, CDR1 is SGHVS and CDR2 FNYEAQ. CDR3 length equals 15 residues.